What follows are 8 T cell receptor beta chains derived from one specimen sequenced in a study of naive and memory T cell subsets. Two oligonucleotides, mixed equimolar, formed the beta constant-region primer covering TRBC1 and TRBC2. MiXCR was run by TCRdb on the UMI-ligation and nested PCR reads, yielding one entry per CDR3 protein. Of under 100,000 distinct CDR3 sequences listed, 7% are singletons. Source material: central memory CD4+ T cells from blood. The receptors shown here come from a human donor in good health.

The gene calls are TRBV2 and TRBJ2-6; D is possibly TRBD1 (5 bases). Between the trimmed V and J ends, which lost 6 bases and 4 bases, there was a span of 19 bases. Germline loops: CDR1 SNHLY, CDR2 FYNNEI. This CDR3 is built from 17 residues. The CDR3 is CASRTDNEGSGANVLTF. In nucleotides, the CDR3 is TGTGCCAGCAGGACAGACAATGAAGGTTCGGGGGCCAACGTCCTGACTTTC.

On this clonotype: With a much larger clone just one base away, this may be a read error. The rearrangement joins TRBV3-1 to TRBJ1-2; 9 bases fit TRBD1. The CDR3 spans 13 residues. Germline V lookup: CDR1 LGHDT, CDR2 YNNKEL (reference sequence). The CDR3 coding sequence is TGTGCCTGCAGAAAACAGGGGGCGCAAGGCTACACCTTC. It is translated as CACRKQGAQGYTF.

This sequence joins TRBV30 and TRBJ1-2, with a weak D call TRBD1 (6 bases). CDR3 size: 11 residues. The germline CDR1 and CDR2 sequences are GTSNPN and SVGIG (reference sequence). Trimming removed 3 bases from V and 11 bases from J, with 13 bases in between. The CDR3 loop reads CAWRIQGEYTF. CDR3 nucleotide sequence: TGTGCCTGGAGAATACAGGGTGAATACACCTTC. Filled out from reference TRBV30 and TRBJ1-2, the complete variable domain reads SQTIHQWPATLVQPVGSPLSLECTVEGTSNPNLYWYRQAAGRGLQLLFYSVGIGQISSEVPQNLSASRPQDRQFILSSKKLLLSDSGFYLCAWRIQGEYTFGSGTRLTVV.

This rearrangement joins TRBV6-2 or TRBV6-3 to TRBJ1-2, with 7 bases lining up with TRBD1. Germline CDR1 reads MNHEY; CDR2 reads SVGEGT. The CDR3 is 14 residues long. Trimming at V came to 6 bases and at J to 8 bases, leaving 12 bases not matched to a gene. The CDR3 region is CASRPGQYLPGYTF. The CDR3, as DNA: TGTGCCAGCAGACCGGGACAGTATTTACCCGGCTACACCTTC.

The chain uses TRBV20-1 and TRBJ2-3; perhaps TRBD1 as D (5 bases). CDR1 DFQATT and CDR2 SNEGSKA come from the germline V gene (reference sequence). The CDR3 is 15 residues long. V lost 0 bases to trimming and J lost 6 bases, with 16 bases between them. The CDR3 loop is CSARDVRQPGDTQYF. In nucleotides, the CDR3 is TGCAGTGCTAGAGATGTACGGCAGCCAGGGGATACGCAGTATTTT.

The table lists this clonotype with many counts. The chain uses TRBV7-9 and TRBJ1-6; a weak D match, TRBD1 (6 bases). Germline-derived CDR1 and CDR2 are SEHNR and FQNEAQ (reference sequence). The CDR3 consists of 17 residues. V gave up 2 bases and J gave up 9 bases, with 20 bases separating them. CDR3 region: CASSLKWGPEGRSPLHF. The CDR3, as DNA: TGTGCCAGCAGCTTAAAGTGGGGGCCGGAAGGACGTTCACCCCTCCACTTT.

This clonotype has a count of ten or more. V and J are TRBV30 and TRBJ1-4; no definite D call. This CDR3 spans 12 amino acids. Germline assignment: CDR1 GTSNPN and CDR2 SVGIG (reference sequence). The CDR3 region has the DNA TGTGCGAGCCAGTTCTCTAATGAAAAACTGTTTTTT. Its translation is CASQFSNEKLFF.

In this sample, this clonotype turned up a few times. The chain employs TRBV29-1 and TRBJ2-7; TRBD1 might be the D (6 bases). Germline V gives CDR1 SQVTM, CDR2 ANQGSEA. V lost 4 bases and J lost 5, with 21 bases in between. This CDR3 is 15 amino acids long. The CDR3 reads CSVVRPQGRKDEQYF. DNA of the CDR3: TGCAGCGTTGTGCGCCCACAGGGACGCAAGGACGAGCAGTACTTC.